Listed below are T cell receptor beta chains from one sample, sequenced in a study of T cells after yellow fever vaccination. TCRdb fed the 5' RACE reads into MiXCR, producing one record per CDR3 protein. Counted here are hundreds of thousands of distinct CDR3 sequences, around 3.6% occurring once; the ten biggest clones make up about 20%. The input for sequencing was PBMCs, taken on the day of the yellow fever booster vaccination. These receptors were collected from a man younger than 30 who received the YFV17D yellow fever vaccine. The CDR3 runs from the conserved cysteine through the conserved F or W. D genes are given only for firm matches. Clone size is not always given. Where it is, it says once, few, many or a class for expanded clones.

J: TRBJ2-2; size: many; D: .; V: TRBV5-1; CDR3: CASSSELGGELFF; DNA: TGCGCCAGCAGCTCGGAGCTCGGCGGGGAGCTGTTTTTT
J: TRBJ2-5; size: many; D: TRBD1; V: TRBV9; CDR3: CASGKTGTQETQYF; DNA: TGTGCCAGCGGCAAGACAGGGACCCAAGAGACCCAGTACTTC
J: TRBJ2-1; size: few; D: .; V: TRBV6-5; CDR3: CASSYSAEQFF; DNA: TGTGCCAGCAGTTACAGCGCTGAGCAGTTCTTC
J: TRBJ2-5; size: many; D: .; V: TRBV5-1; CDR3: CASSLLSIPETQYF; DNA: TGCGCCAGCAGCTTGTTGTCCATCCCGGAGACCCAGTACTTC
J: TRBJ2-1; size: few; D: TRBD2; V: TRBV12-3/TRBV12-4; CDR3: CASSRGGRGPLNEQFF; DNA: TGTGCCAGCAGCCGCGGGGGGAGAGGGCCCCTAAATGAGCAGTTCTTC
J: TRBJ2-3; size: many; D: TRBD2; V: TRBV20-1; CDR3: CSARDRLAGTDTQYF; DNA: TGCAGTGCTAGAGATCGGCTAGCGGGGACAGATACGCAGTATTTT
J: TRBJ1-1; size: many; D: TRBD1; V: TRBV29-1; CDR3: CSVEWDRGRRTEAFF; DNA: TGCAGCGTTGAGTGGGACAGGGGGCGCAGGACTGAAGCTTTCTTT
J: TRBJ2-4; size: many; D: .; V: TRBV14; CDR3: CASSQRRLGKNIQYF; DNA: TGTGCCAGCAGCCAGAGACGTCTTGGCAAAAACATTCAGTACTTC
J: TRBJ2-2; size: many; D: .; V: TRBV5-1; CDR3: CASSLAVDGLTGELFF; DNA: TGCGCCAGCAGCTTGGCGGTGGATGGACTCACCGGGGAGCTGTTTTTT
J: TRBJ2-5; size: .; D: .; V: TRBV6-2/TRBV6-3; CDR3: CASSYTSEGTQYF; DNA: TGTGCCAGCAGTTATACCTCAGAGGGGACCCAGTACTTC
J: TRBJ2-3; size: .; D: .; V: TRBV14; CDR3: CASSSRAEMGTDTQYF; DNA: TGTGCCAGCAGTTCGAGGGCCGAGATGGGCACAGATACGCAGTATTTT
J: TRBJ1-1; size: .; D: .; V: TRBV30; CDR3: CAWSVGGSSARPEAFF; DNA: TGTGCCTGGAGTGTAGGGGGGTCCTCCGCTCGGCCTGAAGCTTTCTTT
J: TRBJ2-1; size: .; D: TRBD1; V: TRBV5-1; CDR3: CASSLVYGRGSYNEQFF; DNA: TGCGCCAGCAGCTTGGTTTATGGCAGGGGGTCCTACAATGAGCAGTTCTTC
J: TRBJ2-2; size: .; D: TRBD2; V: TRBV4-3; CDR3: CASSQLSTGVVSSGTGELFF; DNA: TGCGCCAGCAGCCAATTATCCACCGGCGTCGTCTCTAGCGGCACCGGGGAGCTGTTTTTT
J: TRBJ2-2; size: few; D: TRBD2; V: TRBV20-1; CDR3: CSVTKRGAKIFANTGELFF; DNA: TGCAGTGTAACGAAGCGGGGGGCGAAAATTTTTGCGAACACCGGGGAGCTGTTTTTT
J: TRBJ2-7; size: many; D: .; V: TRBV29-1; CDR3: CSVEYPGTETYEQYF; DNA: TGCAGCGTTGAATACCCGGGCACCGAGACCTACGAGCAGTACTTC
J: TRBJ2-6; size: .; D: .; V: TRBV27; CDR3: CASSRKPQGEAGANVLTF; DNA: TGTGCCAGCAGTCGCAAACCTCAGGGAGAGGCTGGGGCCAACGTCCTGACTTTC
J: TRBJ2-7; size: .; D: TRBD2; V: TRBV10-3; CDR3: CAISETGLSYEQYF; DNA: TGTGCCATCAGTGAGACGGGACTATCCTACGAGCAGTACTTC
J: TRBJ2-4; size: few; D: TRBD1; V: TRBV2; CDR3: CASSGVDRGNQYF; DNA: TGTGCCAGCAGTGGGGTCGACAGGGGCAATCAGTACTTC
J: TRBJ2-7; size: few; D: TRBD1; V: TRBV20-1; CDR3: CSAGFRTGAAYEQYF; DNA: TGCAGTGCTGGATTCCGGACAGGGGCAGCCTACGAGCAGTACTTC
J: TRBJ1-1; size: many; D: .; V: TRBV11-1; CDR3: CASSLEEGTEAFF; DNA: TGTGCCAGCAGCTTAGAGGAGGGGACTGAAGCTTTCTTT
J: TRBJ2-5; size: .; D: .; V: TRBV29-1; CDR3: CSVDIGGSVISETQYF; DNA: TGCAGCGTTGACATAGGAGGGTCCGTCATATCAGAGACCCAGTACTTC
J: TRBJ2-6; size: .; D: TRBD1; V: TRBV19; CDR3: CASSGTGQSNSGANVLTF; DNA: TGTGCCAGTAGTGGGACAGGGCAATCCAACTCTGGGGCCAACGTCCTGACTTTC
J: TRBJ2-2; size: .; D: TRBD1; V: TRBV11-1; CDR3: CASSYGTGGASTGELFF; DNA: TGTGCCAGCAGCTACGGGACAGGGGGCGCGAGCACCGGGGAGCTGTTTTTT
J: TRBJ2-4; size: many; D: TRBD2; V: TRBV5-5; CDR3: CASSLEGTSGPAKNIQYF; DNA: TGTGCCAGCAGCTTGGAAGGGACTAGCGGACCCGCCAAAAACATTCAGTACTTC
J: TRBJ2-5; size: few; D: .; V: TRBV20-1; CDR3: CSHPGAETQYF; DNA: TGCAGCCACCCCGGTGCGGAGACCCAGTACTTC
J: TRBJ1-5; size: many; D: .; V: TRBV15; CDR3: CATSRDRTRSGPQHF; DNA: TGTGCCACCAGCAGAGATCGGACAAGGAGTGGGCCCCAGCATTTT
J: TRBJ2-1; size: many; D: .; V: TRBV7-2; CDR3: CASSPQRGANEQFF; DNA: TGTGCCAGCAGCCCCCAAAGGGGGGCCAATGAGCAGTTCTTC
J: TRBJ2-3; size: many; D: .; V: TRBV27; CDR3: CASSAQLDPFTDTQYF; DNA: TGTGCCAGCAGTGCCCAGCTCGACCCTTTCACAGATACGCAGTATTTT
J: TRBJ2-7; size: .; D: .; V: TRBV20-1; CDR3: CSATTPSEQYF; DNA: TGCAGTGCCACGACCCCTTCCGAGCAGTACTTC
J: TRBJ2-1; size: few; D: .; V: TRBV6-2/TRBV6-3; CDR3: CASSYSFGGYNEQFF; DNA: TGTGCCAGCAGTTACAGTTTCGGGGGTTACAATGAGCAGTTCTTC
J: TRBJ2-6; size: many; D: .; V: TRBV10-3; CDR3: CAIGGTSSGANVLTF; DNA: TGTGCAATCGGCGGTACTAGCTCTGGGGCCAACGTCCTGACTTTC
J: TRBJ2-3; size: many; D: .; V: TRBV12-3/TRBV12-4; CDR3: CASSFRGAPRDTQYF; DNA: TGTGCCAGCAGTTTCCGGGGGGCCCCACGAGATACGCAGTATTTT
J: TRBJ1-1; size: .; D: .; V: TRBV30; CDR3: CAWSVVFAAEAFF; DNA: TGTGCCTGGAGTGTAGTCTTCGCGGCTGAAGCTTTCTTT